The present TCR beta chain was sequenced within a study of early T cells in non-severe SARS-CoV-2 infection. Across the whole study: Chains from this unsorted whole-blood bulk RNA could not be paired.

The V end was cut by 0 bases, the J end by 4 bases, with 12 bases between. This CDR3 is 15 amino acids long. Germline V gene sequence: CDR1 LGHNA, CDR2 YSLEER. As for this clonotype: This clone may be a read error of a much larger clone one base away. The conserved phenylalanine or tryptophan is not found at the CDR3 terminus, so this likely reflects a read error.

MiXCR, applied by TCRdb to the 5' RACE reads, yields one record per CDR3 protein. The table lists 34,000 or so distinct CDR3 sequences, 9% to 9.5% of them singletons. The source is an adult who was a healthcare worker with PCR-confirmed SARS-CoV-2 infection or an uninfected control (not recorded which). The genes are TRBV4-3 and TRBJ1-1, with D maybe TRBD1 (6 bases). Sequenced material: whole blood. The CDR3 nucleotides are TGCGCCAGCAGCCAAGATCCGAAACAGGGCACTGAAGCTTTCTCT. It encodes CASSQDPKQGTEAFS.